A single sample is the source of the 12 T cell receptor beta chains below, sequenced in a study of T cell responses to AZD1222 COVID-19 vaccine. Generated by immunoSEQ multiplex PCR, the TCRdb table keeps only in-frame clones and is missing some. The sample comprises 65,000 to 95,000 clones, 92% of which are singletons, and around 7.1% rests with the top ten. The starting material was peripheral blood, obtained on day 0 of MenACWY control vaccination. All receptors derive from an adult in good health.

The V and J genes are TRBV6-1 and TRBJ1-3; weak D call: TRBD1 (5 bases). V lost 3 bases to trimming and J lost 4 bases, with 13 bases between them. Germline CDR1 is MNHNS and CDR2 is SASEGT. The CDR3 loop spans 15 amino acids. For the CDR3, the DNA is TGTGCCAGCAGTGACGGAAGGGGATCCGGAAACACCATATATTTT. It specifies CASSDGRGSGNTIYF.

The chain recombines TRBV15 with TRBJ2-1; 11 bases are a match to TRBD1. This CDR3 comprises 15 residues. With V trimmed by 4 bases and J by 6 bases, 5 bases remained unmatched. Germline-derived CDR1 and CDR2 are LNHNV and YYDKDF (reference sequence). The DNA for the CDR3 is TGTGCCACCAGCACTTCCGGGACAGGGGGCAATGAGCAGTTCTTC. Residues: CATSTSGTGGNEQFF. The whole variable domain, filled in from reference TRBV15 and TRBJ2-1, reads DAMVIQNPRYQVTQFGKPVTLSCSQTLNHNVMYWYQQKSSQAPKLLFHYYDKDFNNEADTPDNFQSRRPNTSFCFLDIRSPGLGDTAMYLCATSTSGTGGNEQFFGPGTRLTVL.

The chain is built from TRBV6-2 or TRBV6-3 and TRBJ2-2, with TRBD2 identical over 8 bases. Germline V gene data show CDR1 as MNHEY and CDR2 as SVGEGT. The CDR3 has 16 amino acids. V was pared by 2 bases and J by 6 bases, with 8 bases of the junction left unmatched. The CDR3 nucleotides are TGTGCCAGCAGTTACCCCGCGGGAGGTCCGGCCGGGGAGCTGTTTTTT. Its translation is CASSYPAGGPAGELFF.

V usage is TRBV5-1 and J usage is TRBJ1-6, with D hard to call. This CDR3 comprises 15 residues. The germline gives CDR1 SGHRS, CDR2 YFSETQ. V was pared by 2 bases and J by 5 bases, with 11 bases between. CDR3 sequence reads: CASSLERDNNSPLHF. Here the CDR3 DNA reads TGCGCCAGCAGCTTAGAACGAGACAATAATTCACCCCTCCACTTT.

The chain has TRBV18 and TRBJ2-5; tentatively, D is TRBD2 (6 bases). The V and J ends lost 3 bases and 5 bases respectively, with 22 bases between them. Germline CDR1 KGHSH, CDR2 LQKENI. The CDR3 totals 17 residues. The CDR3 reads CASSPRSSGATRETQYF. DNA for the CDR3: TGTGCCAGCTCACCGAGGTCTTCGGGAGCGACGCGGGAGACCCAGTACTTC.

This chain joins TRBV7-2 and TRBJ2-2, with 7 bases aligning to TRBD1. V was pared by 6 bases and J by 6 bases, with 13 bases of the junction left unmatched. Germline V gene data show CDR1 as SGHTA and CDR2 as FQGNSA. CDR3 length: 16 residues. CDR3 protein: CASSPWRSQGAGELFF. The CDR3 DNA follows: TGTGCCAGCAGTCCATGGCGGAGCCAGGGGGCCGGGGAGCTGTTTTTT.

In this sample, this clone turned up once. The genes are TRBV27 and TRBJ1-2, with 7 bases matching TRBD1. The CDR3 has 16 residues. The V gene end was trimmed by 5 bases and the J gene end by 8 bases; junction bases not matched to a gene: 17. Germline V gives CDR1 MNHEY, CDR2 SMNVEV (reference sequence). The CDR3 loop reads CASSQTGTVINGGYTF. The CDR3 region has the DNA TGTGCCAGCAGTCAAACCGGGACAGTAATCAACGGGGGCTACACCTTC.

J is TRBJ1-1 and V is TRBV12-3 or TRBV12-4; possible D gene TRBD1, 5 bases. V gave up 3 bases and J gave up 8 bases, with 10 bases separating them. The CDR3 contains 12 residues. CDR3 sequence reads: CASSFWGVEAFF. The DNA for the CDR3 is TGTGCCAGCAGTTTTTGGGGCGTCGAAGCTTTCTTT.

The gene calls are TRBV3-1 (or the pseudogene TRBV3-2) and TRBJ2-2, with a possible D match to TRBD1 (6 bases). Germline loops: CDR1 LGHDT, CDR2 YNNKEL (reference sequence). The CDR3 contains 16 residues. Trimming left V 2 bases short and J 6 bases short, with 16 bases between. Here the CDR3 DNA reads TGTGCCAGCAGCCAAAGTCCCCGGCCAGGGGCCGGGGAGCTGTTTTTT. Translated: CASSQSPRPGAGELFF.

The chain recombines TRBV4-3 with TRBJ1-6, with D unresolved. Germline CDR1 is LGHNA and CDR2 is YSLEER. The length of the CDR3 is 14 residues. V was clipped by 2 bases and J by 5 bases, with 7 bases between them. CDR3 amino acids: CASSQWINNSPLHF. The CDR3 DNA follows: TGCGCCAGCAGCCAATGGATCAATAATTCACCCCTCCACTTT.

The CDR3 nucleotides read TGTGCCAGCAGCTTTACTACAGATGGTGAGCAGTTCTTC. This gives the protein CASSFTTDGEQFF. The chain is built from TRBV7-3 and TRBJ2-1; no clear D gene. The V gene's germline CDR1 is SGHTA and CDR2 FQGTGA. V was cut by 3 bases and J by 9 bases, with 12 bases left in between. The CDR3 consists of 13 residues. Filled out from reference TRBV7-3 and TRBJ2-1, the complete variable domain reads GAGVSQTPSNKVTEKGKYVELRCDPISGHTALYWYRQSLGQGPEFLIYFQGTGAADDSGLPNDRFFAVRPEGSVSTLKIQRTERGDSAVYLCASSFTTDGEQFFGPGTRLTVL.

The chain joins TRBV5-4 to TRBJ2-5; TRBD2 matches 8 bases. This CDR3 has 19 residues. V lost 6 bases and J lost 5; bases outside the gene matches: 24. Germline CDR1 reads SGHNT; CDR2 reads YYREEE (reference sequence). CDR3 in amino acids: CASTAAVGGLIAGKETQYF. In DNA form, the CDR3 reads TGTGCCAGCACCGCCGCCGTCGGGGGGTTGATAGCGGGGAAGGAGACCCAGTACTTC.